This entry lists 25 T cell receptor delta chains sequenced from one sample in a study of γδ T cells in repeated Plasmodium falciparum infection. TCRdb re-identified clones in the multiplex PCR reads via CATT. The sample has 53,000 or so delta-chain clones; around 2% are singletons. Bulk repertoires came from Vgamma9/Vdelta2+ or Vdelta2-negative gammadelta T cells flow-sorted from PBMC. Input material: gamma-delta T cells from blood. These receptors were obtained from a pool of human donors (malaria-infected and uninfected, not separated).

This clone came up many times. TCRdb records a much larger clone's protein for this DNA, with a difference at residue 13 that likely arises from a read error; the protein given is the translation of the DNA. The rearrangement joins TRDV1 to TRDJ1, with 11 bases fitting TRDD3. The CDR3 contains 24 residues. The V gene end was trimmed by 2 bases and the J gene end by 4 bases; junction bases not matched to a gene: 30. Germline loops: CDR1 TSWWSYY, CDR2 QGS. The DNA of the CDR3 is TGTGCTCTTGGGGAAACTGCGGTTCGGAATGACCTAACCGTACTGGGGGATAATCACGATAAACTCATCTTT. Encoded protein: CALGETAVRNDLTVLGDNHDKLIF.

This clone has more than one count but fewer than ten. TCRdb lists the protein of a much larger clone for this DNA, which differs at residue 11, so this is likely a read error; the protein given here is translated from the DNA itself. The chain has TRDV1 and TRDJ1; D not resolved. TCRdb is silent on the J gene; assignment here came from matching the DNA to germline. This CDR3 region has 19 residues. Germline assignment: CDR1 TSWWSYY and CDR2 QGS. V was shortened by 4 bases and J by 0 bases, with 24 bases between the two germline ends. The DNA for the CDR3 is TGTGCTCTTGGGGTGCCGGCGGGTGGACTGCGGACTTACACCGATAAACTCATCTTT. Translating gives CALGVPAGGLRTYTDKLIF.

Of note for this clone: The amino acid sequence in TCRdb belongs to a much larger clone and departs from this DNA's translation at residue 11, likely a sequencing read error; the sequence shown is translated from the DNA. No J gene was assigned, while the V gene was called as TRDV3; TRDD2, the table's D call, was not compared with the DNA. CDR1 is TVYSNPD, CDR2 GDNSRS, per germline (reference sequence). CDR3 size: 13 residues. CDR3: CAFKLSYTDKPIF. The CDR3, as DNA: TGTGCCTTTAAGCTTTCCTACACCGATAAACCCATCTTT.

With respect to this clone: For this DNA, TCRdb reports the protein of a much larger clone, which diverges at residue 4, most likely from a read error; the protein presented here is translated directly from the DNA. V gene TRDV2 combines with J gene TRDJ1; perhaps TRDD3 as D (5 bases). No J gene was available from TCRdb, and it was assigned here by a germline match of the DNA. CDR1 and CDR2 from the germline V gene are GEAIGNYY and EKD. This CDR3 has 15 residues. The CDR3 region is CACVTVGVPIDKLIF. The CDR3 nucleotides read TGTGCCTGTGTCACCGTTGGGGTGCCTATCGATAAACTCATCTTT.

On this clone itself: The TCRdb protein, from a much larger clone, departs from this DNA's translation at residue 5, likely by read error; the protein shown derives from the DNA. This chain joins TRDV3 and TRDJ1, with 13 bases identical to TRDD3. TCRdb lists no J gene, so it was determined here by aligning the DNA to germline. V shed 2 bases and J 0 bases; nucleotides not matched to a gene: 24. The germline V gene has CDR1 TVYSNPD and CDR2 GDNSRS (reference sequence). This CDR3 has 22 residues. The CDR3 region is CAFSFYGTLLGDTVPHTDKLIF. The CDR3 DNA is TGTGCCTTTTCTTTCTACGGCACCTTACTGGGGGATACGGTACCTCACACCGATAAACTCATCTTT.

This clone was seen repeatedly, ten times or more. A read error likely explains why the TCRdb protein, taken from a much larger clone, differs from this DNA's translation at residue 14; the protein shown is translated from the DNA. The chain uses TRDV1 and TRDJ1, with 11 bases identical to TRDD3. No J segment appears in TCRdb, so it was assigned here by matching the sequence to germline. The CDR3 consists of 20 residues. The germline V gene has CDR1 TSWWSYY and CDR2 QGS. V dropped 0 bases and J dropped 2; count of bases not matched to a gene: 14. The CDR3 here is CALGELLPNWGIAKTDKLIF. The CDR3 bases are TGTGCTCTTGGGGAACTATTGCCCAACTGGGGGATAGCAAAAACCGATAAACTCATCTTT.

About this clone: The TCRdb protein comes from a much larger clone and disagrees with this DNA's translation at residue 17, likely due to a read error; the protein given here is derived from the DNA. The chain links TRDV2 to TRDJ3; 12 positions agree with TRDD3. Assignment of the J gene here rests on matching the DNA to germline, because TCRdb gives none. This CDR3 is 21 amino acids long. In germline, CDR1 is GEAIGNYY, CDR2 EKD. The CDR3 reads CACDTLLGDTRSSWDTGQMFF. As DNA, the CDR3 is TGTGCCTGTGACACTTTACTGGGGGATACACGATCCTCCTGGGACACCGGACAGATGTTTTTC.

Regarding this clone: TCRdb has a much larger clone's protein, which differs at residue 11 from the translation of this DNA, likely because of a read error; what is shown is the protein translated from the DNA. The rearrangement uses TRDV2 and TRDJ1, with 11 bases that match TRDD3. Because TCRdb records no J gene, it was assigned here through a match of the DNA to germline. The CDR3 runs to 17 residues. CDR1 and CDR2 (germline): GEAIGNYY, EKD. V shed 4 bases, J shed 0 bases, and the junction held 9 bases outside the gene matches. CDR3 protein: CACDILGDNRHTDKLIF. CDR3 sequence (DNA): TGTGCCTGTGATATACTGGGGGATAACCGACACACCGATAAACTCATCTTT.

On this clone itself: Given a far larger clone just one base away, this is likely a sequencing read error. The same CDR3 arises from other DNA sequences in this sample as well. The chain uses TRDV1 and TRDJ2; 10 nucleotides align to TRDD3. Here the J gene was assigned by germline matching of the DNA, as TCRdb has none. Germline V gene lookup returns CDR1 TSWWSYY and CDR2 QGS. This CDR3 comprises 20 residues. The chain's CDR3 is CALGERTWDWGMGLTAQLFF. The CDR3 nucleotides are TGTGCTCTTGGGGAACGGACCTGGGACTGGGGGATGGGTTTGACAGCGCAACTCTTCTTT.

Comment on this clone: A far larger clone is one nucleotide away, so this likely arose from a read error. This specimen includes other DNA sequences encoding the same CDR3. The chain employs TRDV2 and TRDJ1; TRDD3 agrees at 10 bases. The J gene was missing in TCRdb and was found by matching the end of the DNA to germline. Trimming cost V 5 bases and J 1 base; bases outside gene matches: 30. Germline V lookup: CDR1 GEAIGNYY, CDR2 EKD. CDR3 length: 23 amino acids. CDR3 DNA sequence: TGTGCCTGTGGCAAACACTTCCTAATGAGGGGGATACGCTCCCGGGGCTGCACCGATAAACTCATCTTT. This codes for CACGKHFLMRGIRSRGCTDKLIF.

Only a few counts were recorded for this clone. A far larger clone is a single base away, which makes a read error likely. The sample holds other DNA sequences that translate to the same CDR3. The V and J genes are TRAV36/DV7 and TRDJ1; D ambiguous. The CDR3 totals 12 residues. The germline CDR1 and CDR2 sequences are VTNFRS and LTSSGIE (reference sequence). CDR3 amino acids: CAVRGTTDKLIF. Here the CDR3 DNA reads TGTGCAGTAAGAGGAACAACCGATAAACTCATCTTT.

In this sample, this clone turned up many times. The mismatch at residue 17 between this DNA's translation and the TCRdb protein of a much larger clone likely reflects a read error; the protein shown is translated from the DNA. The V gene is given as TRDV2, and no J gene call is available; the table's D call TRDD3 went unverified against the DNA. The CDR3 loop spans 19 amino acids. Germline CDR1 is GEAIGNYY and CDR2 is EKD. The CDR3 DNA sequence: TGTGCCTGTGACACCAACTTACTGGGGATTTACCCTATACCCGATAAACCCATCTTT. It specifies CACDTNLLGIYPIPDKPIF.

With respect to this clone: TCRdb records a much larger clone's protein for this DNA, with a difference at residue 8 that likely arises from a read error; the protein given is the translation of the DNA. V usage is TRDV3 and J usage is TRDJ1; 8 bases are a match to TRDD2. TCRdb carries no J gene annotation; the J gene was assigned here by matching the DNA with germline. With V trimmed by 2 bases and J by 1 base, 12 bases remained unmatched. CDR1 and CDR2 (germline): TVYSNPD, GDNSRS (reference sequence). The CDR3 length is 16 residues. The DNA of the CDR3 is TGTGCCTTTGGCCCCCTTCCTAGGGGGTCCACCGATAAACTCATCTTT. Its translation is CAFGPLPRGSTDKLIF.

This clone was counted at least ten times. A far larger clone is one nucleotide away, so this likely arose from a read error. The same CDR3 arises from other DNA sequences in this sample as well. V usage is TRDV2 and J usage is TRDJ1, with 11 bases fitting TRDD3. The J gene comes from matching the DNA to germline here; TCRdb lacks it. The CDR3 contains 19 residues. V dropped 0 bases and J dropped 8; count of bases not matched to a gene: 19. CDR1 is GEAIGNYY, CDR2 EKD, per germline. This CDR3 is CACDTVGVGDTGNEVKLIF. The CDR3 DNA reads TGTGCCTGTGACACCGTCGGGGTGGGGGATACGGGAAATGAGGTAAAACTCATCTTT.

This clone was found many times. For this DNA, TCRdb reports the protein of a much larger clone, which diverges at residue 5, most likely from a read error; the protein presented here is translated directly from the DNA. J is TRDJ1 and V is TRAV38-2/DV8; D ambiguous. TCRdb gives no J gene; it was assigned here by matching the DNA to germline. V dropped 4 bases and J dropped 0 bases, with 31 bases sitting between them. The CDR3 length is 21 residues. CDR1 is TSESDYY and CDR2 is QEAYKQQN in the germline V gene. CDR3 in DNA: TGTGCTTATAGGGGCTCCGCTTTATGCCTCTGTACATCCAGCTACACCGATAAACTCATCTTT. Its translation: CAYRGSALCLCTSSYTDKLIF.

By share of the sample, this clone is medium-sized (0.01 to 0.1%). This is likely an artifact of a read error, given a far larger clone one base away. Other DNA sequences in the same sample also yield this CDR3. This chain joins TRAV38-2/DV8 and TRDJ1; 10 bases are a match to TRDD3. Germline V CDR1 and CDR2: TSESDYY, QEAYKQQN. The CDR3 is 19 residues long. Here the CDR3 reads CAYRSASLLGDLYTDKLIF. The CDR3 region has the DNA TGCGCTTATAGGAGCGCGAGCCTACTGGGGGATCTCTACACCGATAAACTCATCTTT.

This clone was detected many times. TCRdb has a much larger clone's protein, which differs at residue 13 from the translation of this DNA, likely because of a read error; what is shown is the protein translated from the DNA. This sequence joins TRDV3 and TRDJ1; 9 bases fit TRDD3. Germline V CDR1 and CDR2: TVYSNPD, GDNSRS (reference sequence). Trimming removed 3 bases from V and 2 bases from J; junction bases left unmatched: 28. CDR3 length: 21 residues. CDR3 residues: CALAWPSSPYWGTLPTDKLIF. DNA for the CDR3: TGTGCCTTAGCTTGGCCTTCCTCCCCGTACTGGGGGACCCTTCCTACCGATAAACTCATCTTT.

This clone appeared a few times. The mismatch at residue 7 between this DNA's translation and the TCRdb protein of a much larger clone likely reflects a read error; the protein shown is translated from the DNA. The CDR3 loop reads CALGENLFKYWGTPLYTDKLIF. The DNA of the CDR3 is TGTGCTCTTGGGGAAAACCTATTCAAGTACTGGGGGACACCTCTGTACACCGATAAACTCATCTTT. The rearrangement links TRDV1 to TRDJ1; TRDD3 agrees at 9 bases. TCRdb supplies no J gene; here it was assigned by aligning the nucleotide sequence to germline. The CDR3 spans 22 residues. After removal of 2 bases from V and 0 bases from J, the junction contained 22 bases not matched to a gene. Looked up from germline, CDR1 is TSWWSYY and CDR2 is QGS.

Note on this clone: This DNA's translation and the protein TCRdb lists, from a much larger clone, do not match at residue 8, likely due to a read error; the protein shown is translated from the DNA. This chain joins TRDV1 and TRDJ1; 11 nucleotides align to TRDD3. No J segment appears in TCRdb, so it was assigned here by matching the sequence to germline. The CDR3 spans 20 residues. The germline V gene encodes CDR1 TSWWSYY and CDR2 QGS. V was clipped by 0 bases and J by 0 bases; unmatched bases: 12. The CDR3 is CALGELSLYWGIWYTDKLIF. The CDR3 bases are TGTGCTCTTGGGGAACTTTCCCTTTACTGGGGGATATGGTACACCGATAAACTCATCTTT.

This clone was seen ten or more times. TCRdb records a much larger clone's protein for this DNA, with a difference at residue 11 that likely arises from a read error; the protein given is the translation of the DNA. This chain uses TRDV1 with TRDJ1; no clear D. The J gene is not listed in TCRdb, so it was assigned here from a DNA match to germline. The length of the CDR3 is 19 residues. The germline CDR1 and CDR2 sequences are TSWWSYY and QGS. With 1 base removed from V and 0 bases from J, the gap between germline ends came to 21 bases. The CDR3 is CALGEPHINAEGHTDKLIF. The CDR3 DNA sequence: TGTGCTCTTGGGGAACCCCACATTAATGCAGAGGGGCACACCGATAAACTCATCTTT.

This clone was detected many times. The rearrangement links TRDV1 to TRDJ1; 9 bases fit TRDD2. V lost 6 bases to trimming and J lost 0 bases; unmatched junction nucleotides: 32. The CDR3 runs to 24 residues. The germline V gene has CDR1 TSWWSYY and CDR2 QGS. The CDR3, as DNA: TGTGCTCTTGGCGTCGACCCCCCTTCCTACGTCCCGCCGGGGGGTCCCCCGTACACCGATAAACTCATCTTT. This translates into CALGVDPPSYVPPGGPPYTDKLIF.

At least ten counts were recorded for this clone. It is likely a read error: a sequence one base away is far more abundant. The same CDR3 can be traced to other DNA sequences in this sample. The J gene is TRDJ1, the V gene TRDV2; 8 nucleotides align to TRDD3. The J gene, left out of TCRdb, was set here by checking the DNA against germline. Looked up from germline, CDR1 is GEAIGNYY and CDR2 is EKD. CDR3 length: 15 residues. Written as DNA, the CDR3 is TGTGCCTGTGACTCCCTGGGGGACAACACTGATAAACTCATCTTT. Amino acids: CACDSLGDNTDKLIF.

On this clone: It is likely a read error: a sequence one base away is far more abundant. Other DNA sequences of this sample code for an identical CDR3. The V call is TRDV2, the J call TRDJ1; TRDD3 agrees at 13 bases. The J gene, absent from TCRdb, was called here by matching the DNA to germline. CDR1 is GEAIGNYY and CDR2 is EKD in the germline V gene. The CDR3 is made up of 16 amino acids. J was trimmed by 5 bases and V by 1 base; bases with no gene match: 6. The CDR3 DNA reads TGTGCCTGTGACACGCTACTGGGGGATACGCGGGATAAACTCATCTTT. This encodes CACDTLLGDTRDKLIF.

To note about this clone: A read error likely explains this, since a far larger clone differs by one base. The same CDR3 can be traced to other DNA sequences in this sample. V and J are TRDV1 and TRDJ1; D remains unclear. No J segment appears in TCRdb, so it was assigned here by matching the sequence to germline. The CDR3 runs to 14 residues. CDR1 and CDR2 from the germline V gene are TSWWSYY and QGS. Trimming removed 4 bases at V and 5 bases at J, with 14 bases between. This CDR3 reads CALGVPNVPDKLIF. CDR3 nucleotide sequence: TGTGCTCTTGGGGTTCCAAATGTGCCGGATAAACTCATCTTT.

The table lists this clone with a few counts. The amino acid sequence in TCRdb belongs to a much larger clone and departs from this DNA's translation at residue 8, likely a sequencing read error; the sequence shown is translated from the DNA. The chain combines TRAV38-2/DV8 with TRDJ1; 7 bases line up with TRDD3. No J gene is reported in TCRdb; it was inferred here by comparing the DNA with germline. Germline CDR1 TSESDYY, CDR2 QEAYKQQN. The CDR3 consists of 20 residues. The V and J ends lost 7 bases and 0 bases, in that order; junction bases with no gene match: 24. The CDR3 DNA is TGTGCTTATTGGCGGATTTCCTGTCTGGGGGCCCCGGGCAACACCGATAAACTCATCTTT. Protein: CAYWRISCLGAPGNTDKLIF.